Each of the 15 T cell receptor beta chains below was sequenced from the same sample in a study of blood T cell repertoires in COVID-19. The repertoire was sequenced with immunoSEQ multiplex PCR; TCRdb's copy has only in-frame clones and lacks some. The sample lists more than 150,000 clones; 70% to 80% were seen once. The sample consisted of peripheral blood. The receptors were sampled from a man between 50 and 59 years old who had recovered from COVID-19.

The gene calls are TRBV5-4 and TRBJ2-7; 7 nucleotides align to TRBD1. This CDR3 is 14 amino acids long. Trimming took 3 bases from V and 5 from J; bases not matched to a gene: 8. In germline, CDR1 is SGHNT, CDR2 YYREEE (reference sequence). CDR3 in DNA: TGTGCCAGCAGCTCGCCGACAGGGCTGGACGAGCAGTACTTC. Amino acid sequence: CASSSPTGLDEQYF.

CDR3 sequence reads: CATGDRGPSTDTQYF. The CDR3 coding sequence is TGTGCCACGGGGGACAGGGGGCCTAGCACAGATACGCAGTATTTT. The rearrangement links TRBV15 to TRBJ2-3, with TRBD1 matching 12 bases. Germline CDR1 is LNHNV and CDR2 is YYDKDF (reference sequence). The CDR3 loop spans 15 amino acids. The junction had 4 bases not matched to a gene; V was cut back by 9 bases and J by 0 bases.

Concerning this clone: A read error is possible here, since a much larger clone lies one base away. The chain uses TRBV27 and TRBJ1-1, with 9 bases aligning to TRBD1. Germline CDR1 reads MNHEY; CDR2 reads SMNVEV (reference sequence). This CDR3 contains 14 residues. The CDR3 loop reads CAGSRGTGITEAFF. The CDR3 DNA sequence: TGTGCCGGCAGCCGCGGGACAGGGATCACTGAAGCTTTCTTT.

The J gene is TRBJ2-3, the V gene TRBV7-2, with 12 bases fitting TRBD2. Trimming took 2 bases from V and 0 from J; bases not matched to a gene: 3. The CDR3 consists of 17 residues. Germline lookup yields CDR1 SGHTA and CDR2 FQGNSA. The CDR3 protein is CASSLLAGGRSTDTQYF. Written as DNA, the CDR3 is TGTGCCAGCAGCTTACTAGCGGGAGGGCGGAGCACAGATACGCAGTATTTT.

The rearrangement joins TRBV9 to TRBJ1-1; 10 bases align to TRBD1. With V trimmed by 3 bases and J by 5 bases, 4 bases remained unmatched. CDR3 length: 14 residues. CDR1 SGDLS and CDR2 YYNGEE come from the germline V gene. CDR3 sequence: CASSDDRGRTEAFF. In nucleotides, the CDR3 is TGTGCCAGCAGCGACGACAGGGGGCGGACTGAAGCTTTCTTT.

The J gene is TRBJ1-1, the V gene TRBV5-1; D not resolved. V lost 1 base to trimming and J lost 9 bases, with 13 bases between them. The CDR3 contains 13 residues. The germline V gene encodes CDR1 SGHRS and CDR2 YFSETQ. The CDR3 region is CASSLSTPTQAFF. Here the CDR3 DNA reads TGCGCCAGCAGCTTGTCGACACCAACACAAGCTTTCTTT.

The genes are TRBV4-2 and TRBJ2-5, with 9 bases lining up with TRBD2. Trimming cost V 1 base and J 5 bases; bases outside gene matches: 5. Germline CDR1 LGHNA, CDR2 YNFKEQ. This CDR3 contains 15 residues. CDR3 in amino acids: CASSQGSGSVETQYF. CDR3 bases: TGTGCCAGCAGCCAAGGTAGCGGGAGCGTGGAGACCCAGTACTTC.

This chain connects TRBV18 to TRBJ1-4, with D perhaps TRBD1 (6 bases). The germline CDR1 and CDR2 sequences are KGHSH and LQKENI. V lost 4 bases to trimming and J lost 2 bases, with 11 bases between them. This CDR3 region has 15 residues. The CDR3 loop reads CASSRNRATNEKLFF. The CDR3 DNA is TGTGCCAGCTCACGCAACAGGGCGACTAATGAAAAACTGTTTTTT.

The rearrangement joins TRBV5-1 to TRBJ2-5; TRBD1 matches at 8 bases. This CDR3 spans 16 amino acids. CDR1 and CDR2 from the germline V gene are SGHRS and YFSETQ. Unmatched junction bases numbered 8, after V lost 1 base and J lost 3 bases. CDR3 nucleotide sequence: TGCGCCAGCAGCTTGTCCCCCCGACAGGGGAAAGAGACCCAGTACTTC. Its translation is CASSLSPRQGKETQYF.

The V gene is TRBV10-3, the J gene TRBJ2-3; TRBD2 aligns across 12 bases. Germline CDR1 reads ENHRY; CDR2 reads SYGVKD. This CDR3 has 15 amino acids. J was trimmed by 7 bases and V by 10 bases; bases with no gene match: 12. CDR3 nucleotides: TGTGCCACAAAGGCTGGACTAGCGGGGCCAAATACGCAGTATTTT. Translation: CATKAGLAGPNTQYF.

The rearrangement joins TRBV28 to TRBJ2-3, with 14 bases fitting TRBD2. J lost 0 bases, V lost 5 bases, and 13 bases had no gene match. Germline loops: CDR1 MDHEN, CDR2 SYDVKM. The CDR3 contains 20 residues. The CDR3 DNA sequence: TGTGCCAGCAGTCGCCCTTCAGGACTAGCGGGGGGAATAAGCACAGATACGCAGTATTTT. It encodes CASSRPSGLAGGISTDTQYF.

The chain is built from TRBV4-2 and TRBJ2-3, with 7 bases fitting TRBD2. The length of the CDR3 is 16 residues. The junction had 8 bases not matched to a gene; V was cut back by 2 bases and J by 3 bases. Germline values: CDR1 LGHNA, CDR2 YNFKEQ. The CDR3 reads CASSQTLLAQTDTQYF. DNA of the CDR3: TGTGCCAGCAGCCAAACACTACTAGCGCAGACAGATACGCAGTATTTT.

The gene calls are TRBV27 and TRBJ1-6; 9 positions agree with TRBD1. The CDR3 is made up of 15 amino acids. J was trimmed by 9 bases and V by 6 bases; bases with no gene match: 9. Germline-derived CDR1 and CDR2 are MNHEY and SMNVEV (reference sequence). The chain's CDR3 is CASRTSGQGFSPLHF. CDR3 DNA: TGTGCCAGCAGGACTTCGGGACAGGGATTTTCACCCCTCCACTTT.

This clone showed up just once. The chain is built from TRBV9 and TRBJ2-1; D remains unclear. CDR1 is SGDLS, CDR2 YYNGEE, per germline. The CDR3 spans 13 residues. Trimming took 0 bases from V and 5 from J, leaving 6 bases between them. The CDR3 here is CASSVAVNNEQFF. The CDR3 DNA reads TGTGCCAGCAGCGTAGCGGTAAACAATGAGCAGTTCTTC.

The chain carries TRBV18 and TRBJ1-2; D gene uncertain. V gave up 2 bases and J gave up 3 bases, with 16 bases separating them. This CDR3 region has 16 residues. Germline V gene lookup returns CDR1 KGHSH and CDR2 LQKENI. DNA for the CDR3: TGTGCCAGCTCACCAGGTTCCGGCGGAGGAGACTATGGCTACACCTTC. Translation: CASSPGSGGGDYGYTF.